The text below deals with one T cell receptor (beta chain). The antigen it binds to is not known. Base qualities are not at hand, and no much larger clone is one base apart. The junction carries 10 bases between V and J, which are trimmed by 2 bases and 4 bases respectively. Per the germline V gene, SGHRS is the CDR1 and YFSETQ is the CDR2. There are 15 amino acids in the CDR3, from cysteine to phenylalanine inclusive. Only the CDR3 DNA stays, 45 bases, in frame from base 1. Donors were healthy HIV-negative adults with no recently reported acute infections or vaccinations. Only Caucasian adults living in Nashville, Tennessee, USA were represented among the donors. CD4+ T cells were enriched through magnetic negative selection, after which naive cells were positively selected on CD45RA and the remaining negative fraction served as the memory subset. After blood collection by leukapheresis, PBMCs were isolated using Ficoll-Histopaque density gradient centrifugation and then cryopreserved in the vapor phase of liquid nitrogen. Analytical flow cytometry was used to check the purity and quantity of every magnetically sorted T cell population. Genomic DNA was isolated from every sorted fraction and measured by UV absorbance on a Nanodrop 2000c.

TCR CDR3 regions were amplified from genomic DNA by multiplex PCR using the deep immunoSEQ assay. Genomic DNA extracted from each cell subset was distributed evenly over all wells of several immunoSEQ 96-well plates, and each plate served as one replicate. For sorted subsets, approximately 190 ng genomic DNA, equal to tens of thousands of T cell genomes, was loaded into each replicate PCR. The purified libraries were quantified using a Qubit 3.0 fluorometer, sized with a Bioanalyzer 2100, and then quantified again using the KAPA Library Quantification kit. Every immunoSEQ 96-well plate was sequenced on a separate single-read 150-cycle Illumina NextSeq 550 flow cell. In the authors' own workflow: Because only junctional sequences without quality scores were contained in the immunoSEQ output, filtering matching that applied to full-length reads could not be performed. To assign V/J genes and CDR3, sequences were annotated using PyIR, a Python wrapper for IgBLAST v1.9, with IMGT germline references. Reads were filtered out if the reads had weak V/J assignments (E-value above 1e-6), no CDR3, stop codons, out-of-frame junctions, or ambiguous translated residues. V3J clonotypes were defined by identical inferred V gene, J gene, and CDR3 amino acid sequence. To compute the percentage overlap between repertoires, the number of shared unique clonotypes was divided by the size of the smaller repertoire. Three approaches were used to assess repertoire richness: RTK rarefaction, the Chao1 estimator, and Recon v2.1 estimates of unobserved clonotypes. Generation probabilities were computed with OLGA for all TCRbeta clonotypes obtained by the gDNA method from four donors. Held by TCRdb, this immuneACCESS table contains in-frame sequences only and omits some clones. Under half of the omission traces to an unresolved V gene where checked; the cause of the rest is unknown. V, J and clone size reflect that table, while D and trimming were determined from the DNA. The sample yields about 2.4 million clones; approximately 94% were counted once. The ten biggest clones cover approximately 0.35% of the sample.

The sample originates from a study of shared clonotypes between healthy human individuals (dated by TCRdb to between 2020 and 2021). With regard to the full study: Two women and a few men aged 18 to 49 years were included in the cohort. For each donor, three plates each were used for CD4 naive and CD4 memory, two plates were used for CD8 naive, and one plate was used for CD8 memory. The study deeply sequenced blood TCR repertoires of roughly five healthy adults to estimate repertoire size and the extent of clonotype sharing between individuals. Different laboratories and diverse techniques were used to prepare libraries and sequence TCR repertoires, to increase sequencing depth and limit assay-specific biases. Leukapheresis yielded between about 0.9 and 10 billion PBMCs per donor. Here is what the overall study found, with its caveats: Incomplete sequencing was indicated by rarefaction of sorted-subset datasets, despite the large sequencing depth. Naive subsets generally had larger estimated clonotype richness than memory subsets. Sampling was restricted to blood, and TCR repertoires in tissues likely differ from the TCR repertoires found in blood. Around 5% of naive CD4, 3.5% of naive CD8, about 2.5% of memory CD4, and approximately 0.39% of memory CD8 clonotypes were shared across several donors. Clonotypes shared by all four sorted-subset donors showed higher generation probabilities than non-shared clonotypes. Because the study included a small number of donors, the genetic and exposure-history diversity represented was limited. Pairwise subsampling led to the expectation that sequencing depth would affect the degree of clonotype sharing among donors.

The sequencing sample was made of naive CD4+ T cells from PBMCs. The meaning of the sample's cell subset or site label: CD45RA+ positively selected. The rearrangement joined TRBV5-1 to TRBJ2-6; the D gene is possibly TRBD1, with 5 bases matching. This sequence was found in a man between 18 and 29 years old in good health. Some clones in this sample may be carry-over from other donors' samples. The sequenced DNA: TGCGCCAGCAGCTTCCAGGGCCAAGGGGCCAACGTCCTGACTTTC. This is translated as CASSFQGQGANVLTF.